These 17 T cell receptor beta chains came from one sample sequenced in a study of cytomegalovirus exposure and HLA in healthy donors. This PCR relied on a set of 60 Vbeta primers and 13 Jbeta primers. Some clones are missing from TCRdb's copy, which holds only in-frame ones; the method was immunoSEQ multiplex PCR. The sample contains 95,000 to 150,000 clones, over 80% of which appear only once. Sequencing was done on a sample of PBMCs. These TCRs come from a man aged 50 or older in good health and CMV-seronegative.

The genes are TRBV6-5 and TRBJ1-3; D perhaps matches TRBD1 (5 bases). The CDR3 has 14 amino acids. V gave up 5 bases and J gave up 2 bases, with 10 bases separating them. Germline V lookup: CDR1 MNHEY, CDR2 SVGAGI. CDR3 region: CASSDGGAGNTIYF. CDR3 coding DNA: TGTGCCAGCAGTGATGGGGGGGCTGGAAACACCATATATTTT.

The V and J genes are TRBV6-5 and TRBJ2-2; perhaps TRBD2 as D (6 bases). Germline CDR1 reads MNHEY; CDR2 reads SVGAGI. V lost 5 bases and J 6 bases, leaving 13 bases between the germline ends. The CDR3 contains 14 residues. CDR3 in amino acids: CASSPTSFPGELFF. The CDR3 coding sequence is TGTGCCAGCAGTCCTACTAGCTTCCCCGGGGAGCTGTTTTTT.

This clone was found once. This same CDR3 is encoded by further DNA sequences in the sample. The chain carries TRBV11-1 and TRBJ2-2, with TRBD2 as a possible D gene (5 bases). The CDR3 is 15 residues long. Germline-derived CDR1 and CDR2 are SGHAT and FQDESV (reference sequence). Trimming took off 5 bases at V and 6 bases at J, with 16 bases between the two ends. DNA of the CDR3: TGTGCCAGCAGCCATAGTGGGAGCAGGCCCGGGGAGCTGTTTTTT. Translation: CASSHSGSRPGELFF.

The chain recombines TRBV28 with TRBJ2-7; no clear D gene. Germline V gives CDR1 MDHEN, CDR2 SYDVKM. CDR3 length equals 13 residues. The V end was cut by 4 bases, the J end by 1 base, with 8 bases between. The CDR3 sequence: CASSSPSSYEQYF. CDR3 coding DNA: TGTGCCAGCAGTTCCCCCTCGTCCTACGAGCAGTACTTC.

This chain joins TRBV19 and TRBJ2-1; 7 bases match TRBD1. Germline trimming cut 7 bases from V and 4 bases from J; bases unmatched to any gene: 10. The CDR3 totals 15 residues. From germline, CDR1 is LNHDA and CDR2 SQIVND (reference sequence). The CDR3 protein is CASTPGTATYNEQFF. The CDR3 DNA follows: TGTGCCAGTACCCCCGGGACAGCGACGTACAATGAGCAGTTCTTC. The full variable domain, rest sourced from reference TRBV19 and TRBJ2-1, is DGGITQSPKYLFRKEGQNVTLSCEQNLNHDAMYWYRQDPGQGLRLIYYSQIVNDFQKGDIAEGYSVSREKKESFPLTVTSAQKNPTAFYLCASTPGTATYNEQFFGPGTRLTVL.

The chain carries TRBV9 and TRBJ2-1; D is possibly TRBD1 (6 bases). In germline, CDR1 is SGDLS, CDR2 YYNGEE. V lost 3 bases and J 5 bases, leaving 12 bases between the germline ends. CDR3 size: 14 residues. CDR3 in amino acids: CASSAWDIHNEQFF. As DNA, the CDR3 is TGTGCCAGCAGCGCCTGGGACATCCACAATGAGCAGTTCTTC.

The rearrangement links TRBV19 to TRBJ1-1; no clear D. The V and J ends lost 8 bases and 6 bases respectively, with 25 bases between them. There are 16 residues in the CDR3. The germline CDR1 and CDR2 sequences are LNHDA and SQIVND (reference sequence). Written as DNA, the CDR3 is TGTGCCAGTTTGTACGCCCCCGGGAGGGATAACGCTGAAGCTTTCTTT. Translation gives CASLYAPGRDNAEAFF. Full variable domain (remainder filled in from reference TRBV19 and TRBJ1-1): DGGITQSPKYLFRKEGQNVTLSCEQNLNHDAMYWYRQDPGQGLRLIYYSQIVNDFQKGDIAEGYSVSREKKESFPLTVTSAQKNPTAFYLCASLYAPGRDNAEAFFGQGTRLTVV.

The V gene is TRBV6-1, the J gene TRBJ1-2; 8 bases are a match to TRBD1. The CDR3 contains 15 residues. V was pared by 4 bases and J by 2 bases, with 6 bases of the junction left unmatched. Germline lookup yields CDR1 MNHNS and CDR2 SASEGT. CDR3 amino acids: CASSGDRGKNYGYTF. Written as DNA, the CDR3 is TGTGCCAGCAGTGGAGACAGGGGAAAGAACTATGGCTACACCTTC.

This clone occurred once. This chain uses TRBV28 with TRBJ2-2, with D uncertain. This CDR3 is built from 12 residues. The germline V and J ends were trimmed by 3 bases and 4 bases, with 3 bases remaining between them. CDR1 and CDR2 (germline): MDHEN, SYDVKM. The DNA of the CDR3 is TGTGCCAGCAGTTTCGGCACCGGGGAGCTGTTTTTT. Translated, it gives CASSFGTGELFF.

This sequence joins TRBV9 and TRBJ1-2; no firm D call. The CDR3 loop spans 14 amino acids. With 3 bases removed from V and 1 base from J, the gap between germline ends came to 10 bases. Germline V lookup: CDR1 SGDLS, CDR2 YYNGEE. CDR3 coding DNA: TGTGCCAGCAGCGAATTGGCCCTTAACTATGGCTACACCTTC. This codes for CASSELALNYGYTF.

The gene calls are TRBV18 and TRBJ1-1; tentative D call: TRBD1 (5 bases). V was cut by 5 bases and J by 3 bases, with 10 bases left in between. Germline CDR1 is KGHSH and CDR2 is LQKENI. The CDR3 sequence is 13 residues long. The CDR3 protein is CASSAGGDTEAFF. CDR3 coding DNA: TGTGCCAGCTCAGCGGGGGGTGACACTGAAGCTTTCTTT.

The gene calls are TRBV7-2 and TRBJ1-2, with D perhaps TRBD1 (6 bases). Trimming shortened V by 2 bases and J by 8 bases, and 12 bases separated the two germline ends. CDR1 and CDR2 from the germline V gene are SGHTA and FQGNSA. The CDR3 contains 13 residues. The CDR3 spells CASSLNRVDGYTF. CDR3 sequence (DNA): TGTGCCAGCAGCTTAAACAGGGTGGACGGCTACACCTTC. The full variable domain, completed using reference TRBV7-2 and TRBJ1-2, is GAGVSQSPSNKVTEKGKDVELRCDPISGHTALYWYRQSLGQGLEFLIYFQGNSAPDKSGLPSDRFSAERTGGSVSTLTIQRTQQEDSAVYLCASSLNRVDGYTFGSGTRLTVV.

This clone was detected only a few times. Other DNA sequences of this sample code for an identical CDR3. CDR3 in DNA: TGCGCCAGCAGCCAAGAGGGGGGCTCCTACAATGAGCAGTTCTTC. Translation: CASSQEGGSYNEQFF. The rearrangement links TRBV4-3 to TRBJ2-1, with a weak D call TRBD2 (6 bases). V was pared by 0 bases and J by 0 bases, with 6 bases between. The CDR3 totals 15 residues. Germline V gene data show CDR1 as LGHNA and CDR2 as YSLEER.

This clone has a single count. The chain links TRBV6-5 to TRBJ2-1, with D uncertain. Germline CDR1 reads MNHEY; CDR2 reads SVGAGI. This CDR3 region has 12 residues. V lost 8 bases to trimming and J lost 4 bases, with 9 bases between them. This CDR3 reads CASSPQYNEQFF. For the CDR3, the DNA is TGTGCCAGCTCCCCTCAGTACAATGAGCAGTTCTTC.

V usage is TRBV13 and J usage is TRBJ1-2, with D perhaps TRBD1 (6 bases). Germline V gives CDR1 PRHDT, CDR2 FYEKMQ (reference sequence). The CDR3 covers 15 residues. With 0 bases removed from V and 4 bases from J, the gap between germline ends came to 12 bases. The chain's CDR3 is CASSLGGASLYGYTF. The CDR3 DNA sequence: TGTGCCAGCAGCTTAGGGGGGGCGTCCCTCTATGGCTACACCTTC.

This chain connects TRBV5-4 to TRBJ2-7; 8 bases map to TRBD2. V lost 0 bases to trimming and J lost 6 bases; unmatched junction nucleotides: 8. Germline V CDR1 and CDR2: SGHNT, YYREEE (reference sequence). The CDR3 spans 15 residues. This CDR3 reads CASSLGREGFREQYF. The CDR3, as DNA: TGTGCCAGCAGCTTGGGTCGGGAGGGTTTCCGCGAGCAGTACTTC.

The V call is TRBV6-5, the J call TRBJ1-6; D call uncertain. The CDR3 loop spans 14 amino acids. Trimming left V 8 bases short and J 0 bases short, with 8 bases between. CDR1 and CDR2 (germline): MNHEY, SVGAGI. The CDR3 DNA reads TGTGCCAGCTCTAGGAGCTCCTATAATTCACCCCTCCACTTT. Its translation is CASSRSSYNSPLHF.